The rows below give T cell receptor beta chains drawn from one sample of a study of cytomegalovirus exposure and HLA in healthy donors. Method: immunoSEQ multiplex PCR; TCRdb's copy keeps in-frame clones and lacks some. The top ten hold about 22% of the sample, which has 92,000 or so clones, less than 80% seen once. Sequenced input: PBMCs. These receptors originate from a woman in her fifties or sixties in good health and CMV-seropositive. Both conserved end residues are part of each CDR3. Each record gives: J gene, D gene, clone size, V gene, CDR3 DNA, CDR3 protein. A D gene is named only where the DNA matches it firmly. Not all rows give a size; the values are once, few, many and, for expanded clones, a class.

j_call: TRBJ2-7
d_call: -
clone_size: -
v_call: TRBV19
cdr3_nt: TGTGCCAGTAGTATCGCCGAGCAGGGGTCCTACGAGCAGTACTTC
cdr3_aa: CASSIAEQGSYEQYF

j_call: TRBJ2-6
d_call: -
clone_size: few
v_call: TRBV7-9
cdr3_nt: TGTGCCAGCAGCGGGCGGGGCTACTCTGGGGCCAACGTCCTGACTTTC
cdr3_aa: CASSGRGYSGANVLTF

j_call: TRBJ1-5
d_call: -
clone_size: -
v_call: TRBV4-3
cdr3_nt: TGCGCCAGCAGCCAAGATATGTCTCAGCCCCAGCATTTT
cdr3_aa: CASSQDMSQPQHF

j_call: TRBJ1-2
d_call: TRBD1
clone_size: -
v_call: TRBV27
cdr3_nt: TGTGCCAGCAGTGACAGGGGAAAGGACTATGGCTACACCTTC
cdr3_aa: CASSDRGKDYGYTF

j_call: TRBJ1-2
d_call: TRBD1
clone_size: -
v_call: TRBV28
cdr3_nt: TGTGCCAGCAGTTCCTGGGACAGGGAGGGACTATATGGCTACACCTTC
cdr3_aa: CASSSWDREGLYGYTF

j_call: TRBJ2-3
d_call: -
clone_size: -
v_call: TRBV28
cdr3_nt: TGTGCCAGCAGTGACCGACGAGGGTCTACAGATACGCAGTATTTT
cdr3_aa: CASSDRRGSTDTQYF

j_call: TRBJ2-2
d_call: -
clone_size: -
v_call: TRBV5-1
cdr3_nt: TGCGCCAGCAGCCCCCCCAGCACCGGGGAGCTGTTTTTT
cdr3_aa: CASSPPSTGELFF

j_call: TRBJ1-5
d_call: TRBD1
clone_size: -
v_call: TRBV30
cdr3_nt: TGTGCCTGGAGTCTTGGGACAGCTGATCAGCCCCAGCATTTT
cdr3_aa: CAWSLGTADQPQHF

j_call: TRBJ1-2
d_call: -
clone_size: -
v_call: TRBV7-6
cdr3_nt: TGTGCCAGCAGCCCCGACAGCAGGGGCACTAACTATGGCTACACCTTC
cdr3_aa: CASSPDSRGTNYGYTF

j_call: TRBJ1-2
d_call: -
clone_size: -
v_call: TRBV28
cdr3_nt: TGTGCCAGCAGTTTAACATTAAACTATGGCTACACCTTC
cdr3_aa: CASSLTLNYGYTF

j_call: TRBJ2-7
d_call: TRBD2
clone_size: -
v_call: TRBV7-8
cdr3_nt: TGTGCCAGCAGCACGACTAGCGGGAACTCCTACGAGCAGTACTTC
cdr3_aa: CASSTTSGNSYEQYF

j_call: TRBJ2-7
d_call: TRBD2
clone_size: -
v_call: TRBV10-3
cdr3_nt: TGTGCCACCACTACTAGCGGGGGGCCGGACGAGCAGTACTTC
cdr3_aa: CATTTSGGPDEQYF

j_call: TRBJ2-7
d_call: TRBD1
clone_size: -
v_call: TRBV6-1
cdr3_nt: TGTGCCAGCACCCCCGGGACAGTTTACTACGAGCAGTACTTC
cdr3_aa: CASTPGTVYYEQYF

j_call: TRBJ2-7
d_call: TRBD2
clone_size: -
v_call: TRBV9
cdr3_nt: TGTGCCAGCAGCGTAGCAGGGACTAGCAGTTACGAGCAGTACTTC
cdr3_aa: CASSVAGTSSYEQYF

j_call: TRBJ2-7
d_call: TRBD1
clone_size: -
v_call: TRBV5-1
cdr3_nt: TGCGCCAGCAGCTTGGTAGCAGGACAGGGTTACGAGCAGTACTTC
cdr3_aa: CASSLVAGQGYEQYF

j_call: TRBJ1-1
d_call: -
clone_size: few
v_call: TRBV28
cdr3_nt: TGTGCCAGCAGTTTCCCAACCGGGACACTGAACACTGAAGCTTTCTTT
cdr3_aa: CASSFPTGTLNTEAFF

j_call: TRBJ2-7
d_call: TRBD1
clone_size: -
v_call: TRBV6-5
cdr3_nt: TGTGCCAGCAGCCGACTGACAGGGGCCTACGAGCAGTACTTC
cdr3_aa: CASSRLTGAYEQYF

j_call: TRBJ1-5
d_call: -
clone_size: -
v_call: TRBV5-1
cdr3_nt: TGCGCCAGCAGCTTGGCCCCCGAGGAGCCCCAGCATTTT
cdr3_aa: CASSLAPEEPQHF

j_call: TRBJ1-1
d_call: TRBD1
clone_size: -
v_call: TRBV4-1
cdr3_nt: TGCGCCAGCAGCCAGTTACAGGGGGCGGACACTGAAGCTTTCTTT
cdr3_aa: CASSQLQGADTEAFF

j_call: TRBJ1-3
d_call: TRBD1
clone_size: -
v_call: TRBV5-1
cdr3_nt: TGCGCCAGCAGCCTGACAGGGATCTCTGGAAACACCATATATTTT
cdr3_aa: CASSLTGISGNTIYF

j_call: TRBJ2-7
d_call: -
clone_size: -
v_call: TRBV6-5
cdr3_nt: TGTGCCAGCAGCCTCGGGGGTTACGAGCAGTACTTC
cdr3_aa: CASSLGGYEQYF

j_call: TRBJ1-5
d_call: TRBD1
clone_size: -
v_call: TRBV6-5
cdr3_nt: TGTGCCAGCGGTCCGGACAGGGGCAATCAGCCCCAGCATTTT
cdr3_aa: CASGPDRGNQPQHF

j_call: TRBJ2-7
d_call: -
clone_size: -
v_call: TRBV23-1
cdr3_nt: TGCGCCAGCAGTCCCGTGGACTATTACGAGCAGTACTTC
cdr3_aa: CASSPVDYYEQYF

j_call: TRBJ2-5
d_call: -
clone_size: few
v_call: TRBV7-2
cdr3_nt: TGTGCCAGCAGCTTAGAAGTCTATCAAGCAGAGACCCAGTACTTC
cdr3_aa: CASSLEVYQAETQYF

j_call: TRBJ2-7
d_call: TRBD2
clone_size: -
v_call: TRBV6-5
cdr3_nt: TGTGCCAGCAGGCGGACTAGCGGGGGTTCCTACGAGCAGTACTTC
cdr3_aa: CASRRTSGGSYEQYF

j_call: TRBJ2-7
d_call: -
clone_size: -
v_call: TRBV5-4
cdr3_nt: TGTGCCAGCAGCTTGGAGGGCAGGGGCTACGAGCAGTACTTC
cdr3_aa: CASSLEGRGYEQYF

j_call: TRBJ2-1
d_call: TRBD2
clone_size: -
v_call: TRBV7-8
cdr3_nt: TGTGCCAGCAGCTTAGAAGGGGGACTAGCCTACAATGAGCAGTTCTTC
cdr3_aa: CASSLEGGLAYNEQFF

j_call: TRBJ2-5
d_call: -
clone_size: -
v_call: TRBV27
cdr3_nt: TGTGCCAGCAGCTCTGGACAGATTGGGTCATTTGGGGCCCAGTACTTC
cdr3_aa: CASSSGQIGSFGAQYF

j_call: TRBJ1-1
d_call: TRBD1
clone_size: -
v_call: TRBV5-1
cdr3_nt: TGCGCCAGCAGCTCCCGACAGGGTACGGGCGAAGAAGCTTTCTTT
cdr3_aa: CASSSRQGTGEEAFF

j_call: TRBJ1-1
d_call: -
clone_size: -
v_call: TRBV19
cdr3_nt: TGTGCCAGTACTTTGGGCGGGGCTGAAGCTTTCTTT
cdr3_aa: CASTLGGAEAFF

j_call: TRBJ1-2
d_call: TRBD1
clone_size: -
v_call: TRBV5-1
cdr3_nt: TGCGCCAGCAGCTTGAGACAGGGGGATGGCTACACCTTC
cdr3_aa: CASSLRQGDGYTF

j_call: TRBJ1-6
d_call: TRBD1
clone_size: few
v_call: TRBV19
cdr3_nt: TGTGCCAGCAGAGATGACAGGGAGAGCTCCTATAATTCACCCCTCCACTTT
cdr3_aa: CASRDDRESSYNSPLHF